Each of the 24 T cell receptor beta chains below was sequenced from the same sample in a study of blood T cell repertoires in COVID-19. Method: immunoSEQ multiplex PCR; TCRdb's copy keeps in-frame clones and lacks some. The data hold around 28,000 clones, with 84% observed a single time. Sequenced sample: peripheral blood. The origin of the receptors is a man aged 65 to 85 with active COVID-19.

The V and J genes are TRBV4-3 and TRBJ2-1, with a tentative D call TRBD2 (7 bases). V gave up 2 bases and J gave up 2 bases, with 13 bases separating them. The CDR3 is 16 residues long. CDR1 LGHNA and CDR2 YSLEER come from the germline V gene. CDR3 residues: CASSQRSGGAYNEQFF. As DNA, the CDR3 is TGCGCCAGCAGCCAAAGATCGGGGGGCGCCTACAATGAGCAGTTCTTC.

This clone was detected once. The chain carries TRBV11-3 and TRBJ2-5; TRBD2 matches at 8 bases. The CDR3 extends over 16 amino acids. V dropped 6 bases and J dropped 2; count of bases not matched to a gene: 11. The germline gives CDR1 SGHNT, CDR2 YENEEA. CDR3 DNA: TGTGCCAGCAGGCACGAGCGGGGGCCCTTTCAAGAGACCCAGTACTTC. Its translation is CASRHERGPFQETQYF.

The gene calls are TRBV14 and TRBJ2-7; possibly TRBD1 for D (5 bases). Germline loops: CDR1 SGHDN, CDR2 FVKESK. V was pared by 5 bases and J by 4 bases, with 12 bases between. This CDR3 has 13 residues. CDR3: CASSKSTAYEQYF. For the CDR3, the DNA is TGTGCCAGCAGCAAATCGACAGCGTACGAGCAGTACTTC.

The chain joins TRBV5-4 to TRBJ2-1; TRBD1 matches at 8 bases. Germline CDR1 and CDR2: SGHNT and YYREEE (reference sequence). With V trimmed by 3 bases and J by 1 base, 12 bases remained unmatched. CDR3 length equals 18 residues. Here the CDR3 DNA reads TGTGCCAGCAGCTACGGTTTACAGGGGGTTCGATCCTACAATGAGCAGTTCTTC. This encodes CASSYGLQGVRSYNEQFF.

The genes are TRBV5-4 and TRBJ2-3; no firm D call. V lost 0 bases to trimming and J lost 3 bases, with 8 bases between them. Germline lookup yields CDR1 SGHNT and CDR2 YYREEE (reference sequence). This CDR3 comprises 14 residues. The DNA of the CDR3 is TGTGCCAGCAGCTTGGCCAGGTCGACAGATACGCAGTATTTT. Amino acid sequence: CASSLARSTDTQYF.

The V and J genes are TRBV2 and TRBJ1-5; a possible D gene is TRBD1 (5 bases). Trimming removed 3 bases from V and 2 bases from J, with 8 bases in between. The CDR3 totals 14 residues. Per the germline V gene, CDR1 is SNHLY and CDR2 is FYNNEI. The DNA for the CDR3 is TGTGCCAGCAGTGACTGGGGGGGCAATCAGCCCCAGCATTTT. Translation: CASSDWGGNQPQHF.

The chain employs TRBV9 and TRBJ2-1; D may be TRBD2 (6 bases). In germline, CDR1 is SGDLS, CDR2 YYNGEE. The CDR3 sequence is 16 residues long. V lost 4 bases and J lost 4, with 18 bases in between. CDR3 region: CASSPRGSARYNEQFF. In nucleotides, the CDR3 is TGTGCCAGCAGCCCCCGGGGGAGCGCCCGTTACAATGAGCAGTTCTTC.

This chain uses TRBV7-2 with TRBJ2-1; TRBD1 might be the D (6 bases). Per the germline V gene, CDR1 is SGHTA and CDR2 is FQGNSA. V shed 5 bases and J shed 3 bases, with 11 bases lying between them. This CDR3 is 14 amino acids long. CDR3 loop: CASSPRTDYNEQFF. DNA of the CDR3: TGTGCCAGCAGCCCGAGGACAGACTACAATGAGCAGTTCTTC.

V gene TRBV7-9 combines with J gene TRBJ1-3; TRBD1 might be the D (6 bases). CDR3 length: 15 amino acids. V dropped 1 base and J dropped 2 bases, with 9 bases sitting between them. Germline assignment: CDR1 SEHNR and CDR2 FQNEAQ (reference sequence). In DNA, the CDR3 is TGTGCCAGCAGCTTAGGGCAGGGGACTGGAAACACCATATATTTT. Translated: CASSLGQGTGNTIYF.

The rearrangement links TRBV9 to TRBJ2-5, with 10 bases lining up with TRBD2. Germline lookup yields CDR1 SGDLS and CDR2 YYNGEE. The ends lost 3 bases at V and 2 bases at J; junction bases unmatched: 7. The CDR3 consists of 16 residues. CDR3 bases: TGTGCCAGCAGCGCGGGACGAGCGGGGGGGCAAGAGACCCAGTACTTC. The encoded protein is CASSAGRAGGQETQYF.

The rearrangement uses TRBV4-1 and TRBJ2-1; D is perhaps TRBD2 (5 bases). The CDR3 has 17 amino acids. Germline V lookup: CDR1 MGHRA, CDR2 YSYEKL. Trimming shortened V by 0 bases and J by 3 bases, and 15 bases separated the two germline ends. This CDR3 is CASSQEWLAADYNEQFF. The CDR3 bases are TGCGCCAGCAGCCAAGAATGGTTGGCAGCGGACTACAATGAGCAGTTCTTC.

This chain joins TRBV6-5 and TRBJ1-2; D gene uncertain. This CDR3 region has 14 residues. Germline V gene sequence: CDR1 MNHEY, CDR2 SVGAGI. Trimming took 2 bases from V and 7 from J, leaving 14 bases between them. CDR3 residues: CASSYGEGPRGYTF. In DNA, the CDR3 is TGTGCCAGCAGTTACGGGGAGGGCCCTCGTGGCTACACCTTC.

The chain joins TRBV18 to TRBJ2-4, with a possible D match to TRBD2 (6 bases). From germline, CDR1 is KGHSH and CDR2 LQKENI. V lost 6 bases and J lost 3, with 12 bases in between. The CDR3 spans 14 residues. The CDR3 sequence: CASSGEGGKNIQYF. The CDR3 DNA reads TGTGCCAGCTCGGGCGAGGGAGGCAAAAACATTCAGTACTTC.

The V gene is TRBV7-2, the J gene TRBJ1-1; weak D call: TRBD1 (5 bases). The CDR3 sequence is 16 residues long. V lost 5 bases, J lost 1 base, and 17 bases lay in between. The germline CDR1 and CDR2 sequences are SGHTA and FQGNSA. The CDR3 DNA sequence: TGTGCCAGCAGCCCCGGGGGGGGTAGGGCGAACACTGAAGCTTTCTTT. Translating it yields CASSPGGGRANTEAFF.

The chain recombines TRBV20-1 with TRBJ1-2; D gene uncertain. CDR1 is DFQATT and CDR2 is SNEGSKA in the germline V gene (reference sequence). The CDR3 totals 13 residues. V lost 3 bases and J lost 7, with 15 bases in between. The CDR3 region is CSASHQDSGGYTF. CDR3 sequence (DNA): TGCAGTGCTAGTCATCAGGACTCCGGTGGCTACACCTTC.

V usage is TRBV24-1 and J usage is TRBJ2-5; D is possibly TRBD1 (5 bases). This CDR3 has 17 residues. Germline V CDR1 and CDR2: KGHDR, SFDVKD. Deletions cut 5 bases from V and 6 bases from J, with 24 bases between. CDR3 residues: CATSGGGVWGMGQTQYF. The CDR3 DNA is TGTGCCACCAGTGGGGGTGGGGTCTGGGGTATGGGGCAGACCCAGTACTTC.

V is TRBV12-3 or TRBV12-4 and J is TRBJ2-7; 8 bases are a match to TRBD1. With 5 bases clipped from V and 2 bases from J, the junction kept 2 bases outside the gene matches. This CDR3 spans 13 amino acids. The CDR3 spells CASSQQGAYEQYF. The DNA of the CDR3 is TGTGCCAGCAGTCAACAGGGGGCCTACGAGCAGTACTTC.

This clone was found once. The chain is built from TRBV24-1 and TRBJ2-2; 8 nucleotides line up with TRBD2. This CDR3 is 14 amino acids long. Germline CDR1 reads KGHDR; CDR2 reads SFDVKD. Trimming cost V 9 bases and J 0 bases; bases outside gene matches: 2. In DNA form, the CDR3 reads TGTGCCACCGCGGGGGGATCGAACACCGGGGAGCTGTTTTTT. It codes for CATAGGSNTGELFF.

This chain connects TRBV4-3 to TRBJ2-2, with a possible D match to TRBD2 (6 bases). Germline values: CDR1 LGHNA, CDR2 YSLEER. This CDR3 region has 12 residues. Trimming took 5 bases from V and 7 from J, leaving 8 bases between them. CDR3 region: CASSRGGGELFF. CDR3 coding DNA: TGCGCCAGCAGCAGGGGAGGCGGGGAGCTGTTTTTT.

The DNA of the CDR3 is TGCGCCAGCAGCTTGGTTGCTAGCGACAATGAGCAGTTCTTC. It codes for CASSLVASDNEQFF. The V call is TRBV5-1, the J call TRBJ2-1, with D perhaps TRBD2 (6 bases). Germline V gene data show CDR1 as SGHRS and CDR2 as YFSETQ. The CDR3 extends over 14 amino acids. Trimming left V 0 bases short and J 5 bases short, with 9 bases between.

This chain links TRBV6-5 with TRBJ2-3; D perhaps matches TRBD2 (6 bases). V was clipped by 6 bases and J by 3 bases, with 13 bases between them. Germline lookup yields CDR1 MNHEY and CDR2 SVGAGI. The CDR3 spans 14 residues. CDR3 in DNA: TGTGCCAGCAGGCTGGGAGGTTTAACAGATACGCAGTATTTT. Translation gives CASRLGGLTDTQYF.

V is TRBV12-5 and J is TRBJ1-4; D is perhaps TRBD1 (6 bases). The length of the CDR3 is 15 residues. Trimming cost V 7 bases and J 4 bases, with 16 bases left between them. The germline CDR1 and CDR2 sequences are LGHNT and FRNRAP. In DNA, the CDR3 is TGTGCTAGTGCAACGGGCCTACAGGGTAATGAAAAACTGTTTTTT. It yields the protein CASATGLQGNEKLFF.

This clone has a handful of counts. The rearrangement joins TRBV29-1 to TRBJ1-1; D is perhaps TRBD1 (6 bases). The germline V gene has CDR1 SQVTM and CDR2 ANQGSEA. This CDR3 region has 15 residues. Trimming took off 6 bases at V and 7 bases at J, with 24 bases between the two ends. CDR3 protein: CSVERGLGGPDEAFF. CDR3 in DNA: TGCAGCGTGGAGAGAGGGCTAGGGGGACCGGATGAAGCTTTCTTT.

The V and J genes are TRBV19 and TRBJ1-3, with a weak D call TRBD1 (6 bases). V shed 7 bases and J shed 0 bases, with 13 bases lying between them. The CDR3 contains 15 residues. Germline V gene data show CDR1 as LNHDA and CDR2 as SQIVND (reference sequence). The CDR3 sequence is CASTPGQYSGNTIYF. The CDR3 DNA reads as TGTGCCAGTACCCCCGGACAGTACTCTGGAAACACCATATATTTT.